Shown below are 3 T cell receptor beta chains from a single sample sequenced in a study of PD-1 blockade in classical Hodgkin lymphoma. After autologous stem cell transplantation all patients relapsed, and prior brentuximab vedotin exposure differed between cohorts. Repertoires were generated with immunoSEQ multiplex PCR, while TCRdb's copy carries only in-frame clones and drops some. Among about 150,000 clones, around 84% were seen once, and the ten largest hold about 9.2%. The specimen was peripheral blood mononuclear cells (PBMCs), collected before the second cycle of nivolumab. The receptors derive from a human donor with classical Hodgkin lymphoma.

This clone was found many times. This chain connects TRBV19 to TRBJ2-3, with 13 bases matching TRBD2. Germline CDR1 and CDR2: LNHDA and SQIVND (reference sequence). The V segment lost 4 bases and the J segment 2 bases; nucleotides outside the gene matches: 3. The CDR3 contains 16 residues. CDR3 amino acids: CASSRLAGGFTDTQYF. CDR3 sequence (DNA): TGTGCCAGTAGTAGACTAGCGGGGGGCTTCACAGATACGCAGTATTTT.

Concerning this clone: One junction end disagrees with the germline gene, perhaps due to a read error. The chain uses TRBV7-9 and TRBJ2-1; D is perhaps TRBD1 or TRBD2 (5 bases each). The CDR3 consists of 14 residues. The V gene's germline CDR1 is SEHNR and CDR2 FQNEAQ (reference sequence). The CDR3 loop is CASSLAGASGEQFF. DNA of the CDR3: TGTGCCAGCAGCCTAGCCGGGGCATCGGGTGAGCAGTTCTTC.

The gene calls are TRBV7-2 and TRBJ1-5; 7 nucleotides match TRBD1. Unmatched junction bases numbered 3, after V lost 2 bases and J lost 2 bases. The CDR3 contains 15 residues. Looked up from germline, CDR1 is SGHTA and CDR2 is FQGNSA. The CDR3: CASSLQGGGNQPQHF. The CDR3 DNA is TGTGCCAGCAGCTTACAAGGGGGCGGCAATCAGCCCCAGCATTTT.